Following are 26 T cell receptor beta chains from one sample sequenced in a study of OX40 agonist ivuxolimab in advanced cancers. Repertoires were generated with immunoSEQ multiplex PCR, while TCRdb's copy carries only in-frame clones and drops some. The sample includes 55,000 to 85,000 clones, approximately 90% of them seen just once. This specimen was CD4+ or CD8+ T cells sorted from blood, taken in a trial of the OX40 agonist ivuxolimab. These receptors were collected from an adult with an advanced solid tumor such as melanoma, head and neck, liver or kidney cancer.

The CDR3 protein is CASSPPGTGRVNTEAFF. As DNA, the CDR3 is TGTGCCAGCTCACCACCCGGGACCGGGAGGGTGAACACTGAAGCTTTCTTT. The chain joins TRBV18 to TRBJ1-1; D possibly corresponds to TRBD1 (5 bases). The CDR3 consists of 17 residues. The germline V gene has CDR1 KGHSH and CDR2 LQKENI. V was cut by 0 bases and J by 0 bases, with 14 bases left in between.

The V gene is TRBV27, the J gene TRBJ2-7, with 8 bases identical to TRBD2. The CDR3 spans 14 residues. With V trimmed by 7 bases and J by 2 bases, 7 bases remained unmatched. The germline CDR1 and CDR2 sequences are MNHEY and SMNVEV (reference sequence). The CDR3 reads CASTRRGGAYEQYF. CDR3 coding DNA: TGTGCCAGCACTCGCCGGGGGGGCGCCTACGAGCAGTACTTC.

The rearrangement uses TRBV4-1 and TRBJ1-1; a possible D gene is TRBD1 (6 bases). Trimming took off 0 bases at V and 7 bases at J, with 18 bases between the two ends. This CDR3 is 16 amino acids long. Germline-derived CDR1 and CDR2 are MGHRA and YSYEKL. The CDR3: CASSQDITFVRGEAFF. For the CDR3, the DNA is TGCGCCAGCAGCCAAGATATCACGTTCGTCAGGGGTGAAGCTTTCTTT.

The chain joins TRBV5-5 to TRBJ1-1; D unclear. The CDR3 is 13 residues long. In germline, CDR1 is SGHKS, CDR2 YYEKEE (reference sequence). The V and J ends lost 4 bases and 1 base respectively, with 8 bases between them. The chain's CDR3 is CASSGSPNTEAFF. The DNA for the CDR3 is TGTGCCAGCAGCGGCAGCCCGAACACTGAAGCTTTCTTT.

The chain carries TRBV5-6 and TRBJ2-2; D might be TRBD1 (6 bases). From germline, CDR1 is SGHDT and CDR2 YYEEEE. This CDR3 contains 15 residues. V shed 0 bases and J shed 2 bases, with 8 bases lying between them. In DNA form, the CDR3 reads TGTGCCAGCAGCTTGGCAGGGGCCAACACCGGGGAGCTGTTTTTT. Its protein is CASSLAGANTGELFF.

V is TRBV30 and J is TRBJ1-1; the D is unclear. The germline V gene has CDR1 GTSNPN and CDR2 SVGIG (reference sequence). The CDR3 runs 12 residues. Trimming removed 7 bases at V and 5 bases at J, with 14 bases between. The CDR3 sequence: CASTRITTEAFF. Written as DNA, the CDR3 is TGTGCCTCTACACGGATAACGACTGAAGCTTTCTTT.

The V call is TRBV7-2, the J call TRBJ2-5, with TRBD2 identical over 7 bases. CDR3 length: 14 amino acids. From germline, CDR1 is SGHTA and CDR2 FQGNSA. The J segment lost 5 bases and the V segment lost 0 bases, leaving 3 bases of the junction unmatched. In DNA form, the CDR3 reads TGTGCCAGCAGCTTAGCGGGGGGGAGGGAGACCCAGTACTTC. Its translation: CASSLAGGRETQYF.

CDR3 sequence reads: CASSLVAAGELFF. CDR3 in DNA: TGTGCCAGCAGCTTAGTCGCTGCCGGGGAGCTGTTTTTT. The chain has TRBV7-2 and TRBJ2-2, with D unresolved. Germline V gene data show CDR1 as SGHTA and CDR2 as FQGNSA. Trimming removed 1 base from V and 6 bases from J, with 6 bases in between. The CDR3 loop spans 13 amino acids.

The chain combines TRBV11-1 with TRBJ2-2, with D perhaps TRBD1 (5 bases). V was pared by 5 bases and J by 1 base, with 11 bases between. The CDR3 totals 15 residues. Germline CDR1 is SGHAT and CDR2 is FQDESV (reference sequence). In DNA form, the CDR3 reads TGTGCCAGCAGCCCCCTGGGGCTGAACACCGGGGAGCTGTTTTTT. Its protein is CASSPLGLNTGELFF.

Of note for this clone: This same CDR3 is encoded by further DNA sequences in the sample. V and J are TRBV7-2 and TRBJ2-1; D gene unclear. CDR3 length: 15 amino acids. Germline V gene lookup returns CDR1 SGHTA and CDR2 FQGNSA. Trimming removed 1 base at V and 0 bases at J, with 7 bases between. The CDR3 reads CASSLVLGSYNEQFF. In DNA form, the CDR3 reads TGTGCCAGCAGCTTAGTACTGGGCTCCTACAATGAGCAGTTCTTC. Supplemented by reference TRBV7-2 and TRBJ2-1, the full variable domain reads GAGVSQSPSNKVTEKGKDVELRCDPISGHTALYWYRQSLGQGLEFLIYFQGNSAPDKSGLPSDRFSAERTGGSVSTLTIQRTQQEDSAVYLCASSLVLGSYNEQFFGPGTRLTVL.

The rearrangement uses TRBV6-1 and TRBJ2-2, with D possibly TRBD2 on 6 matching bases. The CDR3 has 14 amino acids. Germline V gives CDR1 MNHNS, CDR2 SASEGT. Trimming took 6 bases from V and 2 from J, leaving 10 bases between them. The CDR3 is CASRAGTNTGELFF. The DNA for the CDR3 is TGTGCCAGCAGGGCGGGGACCAACACCGGGGAGCTGTTTTTT.

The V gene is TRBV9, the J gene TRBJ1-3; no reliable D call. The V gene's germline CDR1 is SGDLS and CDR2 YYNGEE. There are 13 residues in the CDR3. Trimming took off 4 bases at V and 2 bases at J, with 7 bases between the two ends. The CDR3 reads CASSPNPGNTIYF. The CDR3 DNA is TGTGCCAGCAGCCCCAACCCTGGAAACACCATATATTTT.

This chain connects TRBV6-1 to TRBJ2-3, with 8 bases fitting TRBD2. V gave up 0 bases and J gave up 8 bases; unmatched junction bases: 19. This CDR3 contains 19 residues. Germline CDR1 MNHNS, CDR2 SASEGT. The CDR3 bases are TGTGCCAGCAGTGAAGCGCTTCTAGGTAGCGGGGCTTCGGCAGCTACGCAGTATTTT. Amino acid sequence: CASSEALLGSGASAATQYF.

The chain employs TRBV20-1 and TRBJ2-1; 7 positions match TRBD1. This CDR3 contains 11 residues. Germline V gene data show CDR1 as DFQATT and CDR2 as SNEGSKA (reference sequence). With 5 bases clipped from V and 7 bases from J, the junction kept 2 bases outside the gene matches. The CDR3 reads CSADRENEQFF. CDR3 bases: TGCAGTGCTGACAGGGAGAATGAGCAGTTCTTC.

CDR3 protein: CASSDGDYGYTF. Here the CDR3 DNA reads TGTGCCAGCTCTGACGGGGACTATGGCTACACCTTC. V usage is TRBV25-1 and J usage is TRBJ1-2; D is uncertain. Trimming took 8 bases from V and 3 from J, leaving 10 bases between them. The CDR3 is made up of 12 amino acids. CDR1 is MGHDK, CDR2 SYGVNS, per germline.

DNA for the CDR3: TGTGCCAGCAGCCTAGGTGCGGGCCCCTACGAGCAGTACTTC. It translates to CASSLGAGPYEQYF. The rearrangement joins TRBV7-6 to TRBJ2-7; D might be TRBD2 (5 bases). There are 14 residues in the CDR3. CDR1 is SGHVS, CDR2 FNYEAQ, per germline. V was clipped by 5 bases and J by 2 bases, with 13 bases between them.

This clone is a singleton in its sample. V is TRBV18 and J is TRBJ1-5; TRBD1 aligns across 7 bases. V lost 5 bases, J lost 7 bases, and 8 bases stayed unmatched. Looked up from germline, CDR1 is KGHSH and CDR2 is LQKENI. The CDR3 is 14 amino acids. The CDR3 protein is CASSLDRVNQPQHF. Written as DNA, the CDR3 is TGTGCCAGCTCATTAGACAGGGTCAACCAGCCCCAGCATTTT. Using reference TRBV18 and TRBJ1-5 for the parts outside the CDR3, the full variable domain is NAGVMQNPRHLVRRRGQEARLRCSPMKGHSHVYWYRQLPEEGLKFMVYLQKENIIDESGMPKERFSAEFPKEGPSILRIQQVVRGDSAAYFCASSLDRVNQPQHFGDGTRLSIL.

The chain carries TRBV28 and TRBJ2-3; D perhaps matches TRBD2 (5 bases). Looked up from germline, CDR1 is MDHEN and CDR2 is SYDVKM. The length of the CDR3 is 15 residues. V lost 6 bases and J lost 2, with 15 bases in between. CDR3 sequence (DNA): TGTGCCAGCAGCCCCTTGCGGGCCAACACAGATACGCAGTATTTT. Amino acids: CASSPLRANTDTQYF. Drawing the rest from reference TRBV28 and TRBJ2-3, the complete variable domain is DVKVTQSSRYLVKRTGEKVFLECVQDMDHENMFWYRQDPGLGLRLIYFSYDVKMKEKGDIPEGYSVSREKKERFSLILESASTNQTSMYLCASSPLRANTDTQYFGPGTRLTVL.

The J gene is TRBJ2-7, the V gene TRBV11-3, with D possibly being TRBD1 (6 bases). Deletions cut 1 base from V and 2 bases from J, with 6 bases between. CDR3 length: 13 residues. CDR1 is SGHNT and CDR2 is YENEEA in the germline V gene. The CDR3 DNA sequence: TGTGCCAGCAGCTTAGGGGGGCCCTACGAGCAGTACTTC. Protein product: CASSLGGPYEQYF.

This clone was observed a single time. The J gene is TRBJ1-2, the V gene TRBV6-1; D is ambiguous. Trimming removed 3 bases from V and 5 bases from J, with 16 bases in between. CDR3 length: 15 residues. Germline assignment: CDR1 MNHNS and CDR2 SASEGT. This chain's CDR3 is CASSEGGSNLYGYTF. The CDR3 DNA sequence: TGTGCCAGCAGTGAGGGAGGGAGCAACCTATATGGCTACACCTTC.

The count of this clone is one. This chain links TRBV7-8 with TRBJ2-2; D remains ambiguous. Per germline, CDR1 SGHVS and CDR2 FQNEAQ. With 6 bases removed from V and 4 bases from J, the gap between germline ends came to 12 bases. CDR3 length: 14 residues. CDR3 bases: TGTGCCAGCAGGGCAACCGCGAGCACCGGGGAGCTGTTTTTT. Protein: CASRATASTGELFF. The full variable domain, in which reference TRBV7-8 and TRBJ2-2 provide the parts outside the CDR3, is GAGVSQSPRYKVAKRGQDVALRCDPISGHVSLFWYQQALGQGPEFLTYFQNEAQLDKSGLPSDRFFAERPEGSVSTLKIQRTQQEDSAVYLCASRATASTGELFFGEGSRLTVL.

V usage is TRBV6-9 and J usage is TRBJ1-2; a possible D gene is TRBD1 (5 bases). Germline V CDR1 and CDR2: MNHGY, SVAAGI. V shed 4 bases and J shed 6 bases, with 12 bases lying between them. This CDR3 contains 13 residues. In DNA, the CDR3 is TGTGCCAGCAGTTCGGGGCAGGTCCATGGCTACACCTTC. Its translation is CASSSGQVHGYTF.

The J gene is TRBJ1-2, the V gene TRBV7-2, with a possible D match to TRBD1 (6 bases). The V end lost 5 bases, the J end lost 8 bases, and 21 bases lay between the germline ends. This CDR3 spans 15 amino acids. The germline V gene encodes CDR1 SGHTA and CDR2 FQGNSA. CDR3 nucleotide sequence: TGTGCCAGCAGCCAAAATACAGGGCTGGCAGGGGGCTACACCTTC. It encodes CASSQNTGLAGGYTF.

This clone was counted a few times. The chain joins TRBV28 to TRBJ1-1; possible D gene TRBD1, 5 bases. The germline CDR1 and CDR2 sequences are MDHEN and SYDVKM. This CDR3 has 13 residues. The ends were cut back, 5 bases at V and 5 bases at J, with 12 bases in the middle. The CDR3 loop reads CASSQPPGTEAFF. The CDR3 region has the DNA TGTGCCAGCAGTCAACCCCCAGGGACTGAAGCTTTCTTT.

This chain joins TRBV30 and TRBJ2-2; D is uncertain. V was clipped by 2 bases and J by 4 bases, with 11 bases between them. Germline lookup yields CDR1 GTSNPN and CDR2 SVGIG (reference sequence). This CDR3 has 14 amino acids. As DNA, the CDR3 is TGTGCCTGGAGTACCGGACGGCTCACCGGGGAGCTGTTTTTT. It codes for CAWSTGRLTGELFF.

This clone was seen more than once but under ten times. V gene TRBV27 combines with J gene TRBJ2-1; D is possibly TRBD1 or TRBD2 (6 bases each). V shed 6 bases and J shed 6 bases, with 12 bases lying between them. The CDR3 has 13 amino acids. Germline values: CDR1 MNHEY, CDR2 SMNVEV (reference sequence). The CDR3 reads CASRQGLGNEQFF. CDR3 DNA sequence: TGTGCCAGCAGACAGGGACTCGGCAATGAGCAGTTCTTC.